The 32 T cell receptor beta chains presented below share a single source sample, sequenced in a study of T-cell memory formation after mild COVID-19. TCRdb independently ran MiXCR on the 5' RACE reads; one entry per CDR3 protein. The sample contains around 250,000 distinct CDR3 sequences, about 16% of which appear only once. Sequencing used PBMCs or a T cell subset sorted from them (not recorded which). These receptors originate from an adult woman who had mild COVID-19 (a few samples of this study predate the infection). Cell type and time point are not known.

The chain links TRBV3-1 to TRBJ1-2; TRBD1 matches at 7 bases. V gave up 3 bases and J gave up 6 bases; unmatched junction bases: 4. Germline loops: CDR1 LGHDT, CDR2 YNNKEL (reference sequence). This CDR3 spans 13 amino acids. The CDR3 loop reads CASSHRDRDGYTF. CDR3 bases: TGTGCCAGCAGCCATCGGGACAGAGATGGCTACACCTTC.

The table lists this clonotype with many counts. The CDR3 region is CASSSSGSGANVLTF. CDR3 sequence (DNA): TGTGCCAGCAGTTCGTCGGGCTCTGGGGCCAACGTCCTGACTTTC. The chain has TRBV12-3 or TRBV12-4 and TRBJ2-6; no firm D call. With 4 bases removed from V and 0 bases from J, the gap between germline ends came to 7 bases. This CDR3 has 15 residues.

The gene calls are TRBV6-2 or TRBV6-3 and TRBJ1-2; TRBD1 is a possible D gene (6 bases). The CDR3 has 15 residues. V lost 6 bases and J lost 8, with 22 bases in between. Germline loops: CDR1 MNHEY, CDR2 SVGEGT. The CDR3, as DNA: TGTGCCAGCAGAGCCACCGGGACATTATCTACGGGCTACACCTTC. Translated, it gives CASRATGTLSTGYTF.

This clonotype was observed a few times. CDR3 residues: CSVRLAGPYNEQFF. The CDR3, as DNA: TGCAGCGTTCGACTAGCGGGGCCCTACAATGAGCAGTTCTTC. The gene calls are TRBV29-1 and TRBJ2-1; the match to TRBD2 covers 11 bases. The CDR3 contains 14 residues. The germline CDR1 and CDR2 sequences are SQVTM and ANQGSEA. J lost 2 bases, V lost 5 bases, and 2 bases had no gene match.

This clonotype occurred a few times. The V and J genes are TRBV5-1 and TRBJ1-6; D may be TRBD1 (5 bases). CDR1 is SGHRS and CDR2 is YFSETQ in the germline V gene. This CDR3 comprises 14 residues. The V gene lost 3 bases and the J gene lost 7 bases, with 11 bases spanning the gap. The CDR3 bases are TGCGCCAGCAGCTCCGAAGGGACCAATTCACCCCTCCACTTT. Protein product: CASSSEGTNSPLHF.

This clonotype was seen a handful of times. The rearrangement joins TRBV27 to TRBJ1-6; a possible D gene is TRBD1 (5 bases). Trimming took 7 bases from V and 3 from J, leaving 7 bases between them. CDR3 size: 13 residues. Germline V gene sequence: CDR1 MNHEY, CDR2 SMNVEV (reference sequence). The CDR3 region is CASTQGYNSPLHF. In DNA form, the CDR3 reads TGTGCCAGCACTCAGGGCTATAATTCACCCCTCCACTTT.

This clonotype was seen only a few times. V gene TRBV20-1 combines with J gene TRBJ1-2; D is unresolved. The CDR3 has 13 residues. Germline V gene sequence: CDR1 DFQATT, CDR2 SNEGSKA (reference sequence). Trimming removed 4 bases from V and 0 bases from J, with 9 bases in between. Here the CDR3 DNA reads TGCAGTGCTATTCCCGGTTCTAACTATGGCTACACCTTC. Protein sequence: CSAIPGSNYGYTF.

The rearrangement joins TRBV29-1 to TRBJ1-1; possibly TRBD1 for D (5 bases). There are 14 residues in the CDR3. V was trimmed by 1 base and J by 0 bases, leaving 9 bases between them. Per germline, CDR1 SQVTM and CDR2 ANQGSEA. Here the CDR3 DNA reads TGCAGCGTTGAAGCGGCAGGGATGAACACTGAAGCTTTCTTT. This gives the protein CSVEAAGMNTEAFF.

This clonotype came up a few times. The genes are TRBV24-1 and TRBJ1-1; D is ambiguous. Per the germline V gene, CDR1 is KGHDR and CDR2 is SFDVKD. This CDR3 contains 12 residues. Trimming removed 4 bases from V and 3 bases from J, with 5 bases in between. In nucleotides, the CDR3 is TGTGCCACCAGTGAAAGGGACACTGAAGCTTTCTTT. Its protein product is CATSERDTEAFF.

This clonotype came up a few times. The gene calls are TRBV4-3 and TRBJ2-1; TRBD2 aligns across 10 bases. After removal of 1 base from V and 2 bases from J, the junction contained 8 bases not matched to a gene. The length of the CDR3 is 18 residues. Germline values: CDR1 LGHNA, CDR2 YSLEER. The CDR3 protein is CASSQAYPGLAPYNEQFF. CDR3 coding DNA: TGCGCCAGCAGCCAAGCCTACCCGGGACTAGCGCCCTACAATGAGCAGTTCTTC.

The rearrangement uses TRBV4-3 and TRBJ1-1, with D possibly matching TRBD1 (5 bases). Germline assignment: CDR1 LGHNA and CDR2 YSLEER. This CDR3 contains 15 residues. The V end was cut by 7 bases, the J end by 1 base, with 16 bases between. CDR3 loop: CASTFGDRSNTEAFF. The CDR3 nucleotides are TGCGCCAGCACCTTTGGAGACAGATCGAACACTGAAGCTTTCTTT.

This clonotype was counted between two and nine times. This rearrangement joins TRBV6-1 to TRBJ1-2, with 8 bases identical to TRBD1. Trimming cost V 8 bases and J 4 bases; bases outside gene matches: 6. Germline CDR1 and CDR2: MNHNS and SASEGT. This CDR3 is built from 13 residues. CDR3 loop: CASSSTGAYGYTF. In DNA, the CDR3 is TGTGCCAGCTCTTCGACAGGGGCCTATGGCTACACCTTC.

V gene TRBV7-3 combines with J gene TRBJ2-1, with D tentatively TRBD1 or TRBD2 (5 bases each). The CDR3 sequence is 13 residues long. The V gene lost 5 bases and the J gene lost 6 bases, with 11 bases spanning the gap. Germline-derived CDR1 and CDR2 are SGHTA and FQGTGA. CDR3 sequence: CASSRRGGNEQFF. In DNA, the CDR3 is TGTGCCAGCAGCCGACGTGGGGGCAATGAGCAGTTCTTC.

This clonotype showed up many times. The CDR3, as DNA: TGTGCCAGCAGCCCCGTAGGGACAGGGGACTACGAGCAGTACTTC. Encoded protein: CASSPVGTGDYEQYF. V is TRBV5-6 and J is TRBJ2-7; the match to TRBD1 covers 10 bases. The V gene end was trimmed by 4 bases and the J gene end by 3 bases; junction bases not matched to a gene: 7. Germline loops: CDR1 SGHDT, CDR2 YYEEEE. CDR3 size: 15 residues. Filled out from reference TRBV5-6 and TRBJ2-7, the complete variable domain reads DAGVTQSPTHLIKTRGQQVTLRCSPKSGHDTVSWYQQALGQGPQFIFQYYEEEERQRGNFPDRFSGHQFPNYSSELNVNALLLGDSALYLCASSPVGTGDYEQYFGPGTRLTVT.

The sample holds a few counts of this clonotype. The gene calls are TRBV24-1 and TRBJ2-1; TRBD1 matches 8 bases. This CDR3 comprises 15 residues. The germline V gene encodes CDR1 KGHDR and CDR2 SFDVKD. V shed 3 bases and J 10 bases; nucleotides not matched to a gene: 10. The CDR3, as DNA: TGTGCCACCAGTGATCGGACAGGGAAGGTTATGGAGCAGTTCTTC. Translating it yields CATSDRTGKVMEQFF.

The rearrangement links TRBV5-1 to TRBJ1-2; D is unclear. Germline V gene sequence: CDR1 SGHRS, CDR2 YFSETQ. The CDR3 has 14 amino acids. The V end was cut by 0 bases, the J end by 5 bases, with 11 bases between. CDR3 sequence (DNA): TGCGCCAGCAGCTTGGCCGGAGGAGCTTATGGCTACACCTTC. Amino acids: CASSLAGGAYGYTF.

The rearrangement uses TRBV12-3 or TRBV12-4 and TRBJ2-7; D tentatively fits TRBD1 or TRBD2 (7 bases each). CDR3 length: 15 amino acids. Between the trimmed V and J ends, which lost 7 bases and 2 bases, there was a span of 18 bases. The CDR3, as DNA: TGTGCCAGCACCAGGGGGGGGCAGGTAACCTACGAGCAGTACTTC. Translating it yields CASTRGGQVTYEQYF.

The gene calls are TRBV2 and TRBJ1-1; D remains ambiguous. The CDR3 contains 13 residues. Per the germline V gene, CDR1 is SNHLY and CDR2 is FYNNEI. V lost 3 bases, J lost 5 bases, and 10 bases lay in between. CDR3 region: CASSEEGMTEAFF. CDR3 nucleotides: TGTGCCAGCAGTGAGGAGGGAATGACTGAAGCTTTCTTT.

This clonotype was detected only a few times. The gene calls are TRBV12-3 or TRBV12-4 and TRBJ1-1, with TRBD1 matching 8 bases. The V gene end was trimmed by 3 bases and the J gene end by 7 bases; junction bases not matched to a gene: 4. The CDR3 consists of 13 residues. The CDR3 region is CASSLNRGVEAFF. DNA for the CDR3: TGTGCCAGCAGTTTGAACAGGGGGGTTGAAGCTTTCTTT.

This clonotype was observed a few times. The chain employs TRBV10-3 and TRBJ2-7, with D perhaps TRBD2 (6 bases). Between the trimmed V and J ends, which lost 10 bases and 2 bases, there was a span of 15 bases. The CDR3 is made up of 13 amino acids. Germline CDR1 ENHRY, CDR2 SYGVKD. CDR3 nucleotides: TGTGCCAGCTCCGGGACTGACCCCTACGAGCAGTACTTC. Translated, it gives CASSGTDPYEQYF.

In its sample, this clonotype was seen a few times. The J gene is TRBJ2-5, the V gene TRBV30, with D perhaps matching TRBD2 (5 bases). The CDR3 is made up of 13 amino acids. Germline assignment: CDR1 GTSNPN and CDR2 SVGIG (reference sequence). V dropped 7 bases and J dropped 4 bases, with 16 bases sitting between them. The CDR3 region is CAFDLLGRETQYF. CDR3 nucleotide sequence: TGTGCCTTCGACCTACTAGGTCGAGAGACCCAGTACTTC.

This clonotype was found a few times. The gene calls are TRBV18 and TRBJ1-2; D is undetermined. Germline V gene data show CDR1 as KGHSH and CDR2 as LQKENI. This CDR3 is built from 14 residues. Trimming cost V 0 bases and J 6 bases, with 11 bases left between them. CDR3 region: CASSPPAGPHGYTF. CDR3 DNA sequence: TGTGCCAGCTCACCACCAGCAGGACCCCATGGCTACACCTTC. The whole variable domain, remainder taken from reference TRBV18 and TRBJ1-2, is NAGVMQNPRHLVRRRGQEARLRCSPMKGHSHVYWYRQLPEEGLKFMVYLQKENIIDESGMPKERFSAEFPKEGPSILRIQQVVRGDSAAYFCASSPPAGPHGYTFGSGTRLTVV.

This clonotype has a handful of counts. The CDR3 nucleotides read TGCAGTGCTAGTCCTAACAGTCGAAACACTGAAGCTTTCTTT. This encodes CSASPNSRNTEAFF. The chain joins TRBV20-1 to TRBJ1-1; unclear D gene. Trimming took off 3 bases at V and 2 bases at J, with 13 bases between the two ends. CDR1 and CDR2 from the germline V gene are DFQATT and SNEGSKA (reference sequence). The CDR3 spans 14 residues.

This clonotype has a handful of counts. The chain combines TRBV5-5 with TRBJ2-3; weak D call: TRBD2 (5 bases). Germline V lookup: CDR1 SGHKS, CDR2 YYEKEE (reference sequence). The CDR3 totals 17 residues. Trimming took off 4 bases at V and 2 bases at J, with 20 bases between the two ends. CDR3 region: CASSPEVGRRITDTQYF. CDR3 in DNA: TGTGCCAGCAGCCCGGAGGTCGGCAGGAGGATCACAGATACGCAGTATTTT. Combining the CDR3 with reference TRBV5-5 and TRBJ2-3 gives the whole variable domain DAGVTQSPTHLIKTRGQQVTLRCSPISGHKSVSWYQQVLGQGPQFIFQYYEKEERGRGNFPDRFSARQFPNYSSELNVNALLLGDSALYLCASSPEVGRRITDTQYFGPGTRLTVL.

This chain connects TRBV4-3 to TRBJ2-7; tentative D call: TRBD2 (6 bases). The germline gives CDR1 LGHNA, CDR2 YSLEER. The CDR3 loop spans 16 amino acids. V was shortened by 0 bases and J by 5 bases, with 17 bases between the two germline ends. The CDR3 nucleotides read TGCGCCAGCAGCCAAGATTATTTTGGAGGGAGCAACGAGCAGTACTTC. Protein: CASSQDYFGGSNEQYF.

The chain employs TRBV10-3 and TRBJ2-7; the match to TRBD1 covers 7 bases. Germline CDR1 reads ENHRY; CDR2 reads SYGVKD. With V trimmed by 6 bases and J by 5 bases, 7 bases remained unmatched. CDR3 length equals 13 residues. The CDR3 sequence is CAIRRDSPHEQYF. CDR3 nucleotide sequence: TGTGCCATCAGGAGGGACAGCCCCCACGAGCAGTACTTC.

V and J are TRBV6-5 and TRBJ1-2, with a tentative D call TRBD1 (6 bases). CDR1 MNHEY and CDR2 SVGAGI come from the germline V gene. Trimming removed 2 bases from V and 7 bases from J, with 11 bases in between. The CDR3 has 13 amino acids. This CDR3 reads CASSYVGRGGYTF. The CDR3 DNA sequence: TGTGCCAGCAGTTACGTTGGCAGGGGTGGCTACACCTTC.

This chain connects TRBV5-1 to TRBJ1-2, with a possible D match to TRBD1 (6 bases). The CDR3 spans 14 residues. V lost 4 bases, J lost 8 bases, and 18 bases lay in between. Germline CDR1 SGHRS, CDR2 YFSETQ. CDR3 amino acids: CASSRGPAGLGYTF. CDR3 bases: TGCGCCAGCAGCCGGGGGCCGGCAGGGCTAGGCTACACCTTC.

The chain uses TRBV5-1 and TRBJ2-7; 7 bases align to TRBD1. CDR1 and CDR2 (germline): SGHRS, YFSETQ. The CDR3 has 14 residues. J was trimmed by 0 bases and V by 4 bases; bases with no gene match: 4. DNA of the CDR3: TGCGCCAGCAGCAACACAGGGGCCTCCTACGAGCAGTACTTC. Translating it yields CASSNTGASYEQYF.

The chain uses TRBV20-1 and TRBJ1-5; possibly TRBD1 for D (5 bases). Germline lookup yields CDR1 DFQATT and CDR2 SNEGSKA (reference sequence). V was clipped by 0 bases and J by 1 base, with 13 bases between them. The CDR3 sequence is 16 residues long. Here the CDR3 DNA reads TGCAGTGCTAGAGAGGAAGGGGTCTGGAGCAATCAGCCCCAGCATTTT. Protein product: CSAREEGVWSNQPQHF.

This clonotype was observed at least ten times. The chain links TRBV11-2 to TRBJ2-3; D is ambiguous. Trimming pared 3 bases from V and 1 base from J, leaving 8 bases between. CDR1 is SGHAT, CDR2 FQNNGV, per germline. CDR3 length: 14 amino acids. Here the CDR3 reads CASSFWDGTDTQYF. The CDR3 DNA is TGTGCCAGCAGCTTTTGGGATGGCACAGATACGCAGTATTTT. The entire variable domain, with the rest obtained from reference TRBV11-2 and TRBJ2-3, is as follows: EAGVAQSPRYKIIEKRQSVAFWCNPISGHATLYWYQQILGQGPKLLIQFQNNGVVDDSQLPKDRFSAERLKGVDSTLKIQPAKLEDSAVYLCASSFWDGTDTQYFGPGTRLTVL.

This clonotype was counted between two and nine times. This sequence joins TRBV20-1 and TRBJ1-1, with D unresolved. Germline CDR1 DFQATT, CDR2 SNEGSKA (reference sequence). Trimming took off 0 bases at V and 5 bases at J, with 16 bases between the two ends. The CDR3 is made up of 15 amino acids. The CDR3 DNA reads TGCAGTGCTAGAGATCCAAGGGATTCTAGGACTGAAGCTTTCTTT. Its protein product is CSARDPRDSRTEAFF.